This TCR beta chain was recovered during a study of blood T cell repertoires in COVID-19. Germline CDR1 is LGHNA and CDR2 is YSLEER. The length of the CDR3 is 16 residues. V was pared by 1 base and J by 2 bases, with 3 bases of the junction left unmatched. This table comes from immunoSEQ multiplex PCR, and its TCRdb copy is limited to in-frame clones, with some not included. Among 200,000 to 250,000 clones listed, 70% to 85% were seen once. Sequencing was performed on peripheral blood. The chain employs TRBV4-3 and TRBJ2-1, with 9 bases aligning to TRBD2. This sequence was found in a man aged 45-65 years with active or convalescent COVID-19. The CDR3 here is CASSQGSGGTYNEQFF. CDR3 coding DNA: TGCGCCAGCAGCCAAGGGAGCGGGGGGACCTACAATGAGCAGTTCTTC.